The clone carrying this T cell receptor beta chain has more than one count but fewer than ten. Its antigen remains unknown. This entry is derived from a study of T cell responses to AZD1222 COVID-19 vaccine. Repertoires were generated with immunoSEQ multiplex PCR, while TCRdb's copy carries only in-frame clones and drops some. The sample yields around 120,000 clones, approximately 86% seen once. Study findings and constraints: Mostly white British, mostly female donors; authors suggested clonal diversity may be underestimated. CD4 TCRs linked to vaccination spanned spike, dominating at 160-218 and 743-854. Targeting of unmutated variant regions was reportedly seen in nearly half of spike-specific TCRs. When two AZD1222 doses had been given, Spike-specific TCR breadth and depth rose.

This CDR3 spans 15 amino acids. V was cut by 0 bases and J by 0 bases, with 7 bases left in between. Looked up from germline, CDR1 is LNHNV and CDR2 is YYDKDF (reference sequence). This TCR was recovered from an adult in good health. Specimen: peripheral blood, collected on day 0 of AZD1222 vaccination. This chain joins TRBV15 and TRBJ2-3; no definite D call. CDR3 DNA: TGTGCCACCAGCAGAGATGGCCGAAGCACAGATACGCAGTATTTT. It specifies CATSRDGRSTDTQYF.